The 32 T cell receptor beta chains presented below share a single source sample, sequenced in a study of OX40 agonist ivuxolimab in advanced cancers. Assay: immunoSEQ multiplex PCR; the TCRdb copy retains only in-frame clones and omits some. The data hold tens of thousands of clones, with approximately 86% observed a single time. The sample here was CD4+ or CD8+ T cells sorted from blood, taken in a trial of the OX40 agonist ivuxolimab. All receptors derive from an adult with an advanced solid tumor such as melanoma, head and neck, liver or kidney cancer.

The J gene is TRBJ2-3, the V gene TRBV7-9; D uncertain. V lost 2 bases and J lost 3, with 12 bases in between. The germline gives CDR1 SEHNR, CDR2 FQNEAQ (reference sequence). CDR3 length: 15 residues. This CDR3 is CASSLPSGLTDTQYF. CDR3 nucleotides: TGTGCCAGCAGCTTACCTTCCGGGCTAACAGATACGCAGTATTTT.

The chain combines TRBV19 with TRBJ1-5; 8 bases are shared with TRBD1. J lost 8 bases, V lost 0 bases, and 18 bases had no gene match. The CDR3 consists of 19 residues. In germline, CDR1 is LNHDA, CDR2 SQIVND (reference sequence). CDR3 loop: CASSIDWGDRGAEEEPQHF. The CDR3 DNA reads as TGTGCCAGTAGTATAGATTGGGGCGACAGGGGTGCTGAAGAGGAGCCCCAGCATTTT.

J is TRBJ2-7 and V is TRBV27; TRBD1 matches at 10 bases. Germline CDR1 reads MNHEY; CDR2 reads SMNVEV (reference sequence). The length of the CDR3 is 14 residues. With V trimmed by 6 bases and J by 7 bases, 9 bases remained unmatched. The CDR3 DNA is TGTGCCAGCAGCCCTCTGGACAGGGGGAGTGAGCAGTACGTC. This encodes CASSPLDRGSEQYV.

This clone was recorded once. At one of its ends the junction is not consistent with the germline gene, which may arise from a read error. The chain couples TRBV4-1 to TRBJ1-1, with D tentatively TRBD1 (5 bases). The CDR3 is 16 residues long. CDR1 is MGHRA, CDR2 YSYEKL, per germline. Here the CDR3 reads CASSHNPGTGNAEAFF. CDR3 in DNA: TGCGCCAGCAGCCATAACCCTGGGACGGGGAACGCTGAAGCTTTCTTT.

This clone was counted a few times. Written as DNA, the CDR3 is TGTGCCAGCAGTGATTCTGTCGAAGCAGGGGAGGTAGCCACTGAAGCTTTCTTT. Amino acid sequence: CASSDSVEAGEVATEAFF. The chain combines TRBV2 with TRBJ1-1; D may be TRBD1 (6 bases). V gave up 3 bases and J gave up 4 bases, with 24 bases separating them. The V gene's germline CDR1 is SNHLY and CDR2 FYNNEI. This CDR3 contains 18 residues.

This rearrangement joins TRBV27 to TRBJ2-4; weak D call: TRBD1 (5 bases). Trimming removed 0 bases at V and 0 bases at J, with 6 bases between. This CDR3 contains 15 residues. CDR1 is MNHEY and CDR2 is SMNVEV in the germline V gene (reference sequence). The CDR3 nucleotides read TGTGCCAGCAGTTTATCGGGGCTAGCCAAAAACATTCAGTACTTC. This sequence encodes CASSLSGLAKNIQYF.

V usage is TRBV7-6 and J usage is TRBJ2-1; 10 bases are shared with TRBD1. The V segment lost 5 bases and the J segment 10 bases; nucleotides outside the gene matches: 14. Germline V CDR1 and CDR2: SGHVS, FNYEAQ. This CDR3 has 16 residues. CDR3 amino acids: CASSPRRQGASHEQFF. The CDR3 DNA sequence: TGTGCCAGCAGCCCAAGACGACAGGGGGCGAGTCACGAGCAGTTCTTC. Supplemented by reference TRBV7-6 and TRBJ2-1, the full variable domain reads GAGVSQSPRYKVTKRGQDVALRCDPISGHVSLYWYRQALGQGPEFLTYFNYEAQQDKSGLPNDRFSAERPEGSISTLTIQRTEQRDSAMYRCASSPRRQGASHEQFFGPGTRLTVL.

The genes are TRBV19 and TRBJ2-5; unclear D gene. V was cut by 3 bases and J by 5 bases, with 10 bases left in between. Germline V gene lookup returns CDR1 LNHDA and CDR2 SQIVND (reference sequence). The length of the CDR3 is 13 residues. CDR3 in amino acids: CASSIPRSETQYF. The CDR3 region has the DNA TGTGCCAGTAGTATCCCCAGGTCGGAGACCCAGTACTTC. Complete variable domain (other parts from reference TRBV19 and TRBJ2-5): DGGITQSPKYLFRKEGQNVTLSCEQNLNHDAMYWYRQDPGQGLRLIYYSQIVNDFQKGDIAEGYSVSREKKESFPLTVTSAQKNPTAFYLCASSIPRSETQYFGPGTRLLVL.

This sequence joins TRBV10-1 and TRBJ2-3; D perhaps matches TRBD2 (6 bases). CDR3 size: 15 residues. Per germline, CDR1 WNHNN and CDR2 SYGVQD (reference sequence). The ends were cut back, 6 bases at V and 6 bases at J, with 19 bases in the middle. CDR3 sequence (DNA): TGCGCCAGCAGCGCAGTAAGGGCAGCGGGCGATACGCAGTATTTT. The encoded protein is CASSAVRAAGDTQYF.

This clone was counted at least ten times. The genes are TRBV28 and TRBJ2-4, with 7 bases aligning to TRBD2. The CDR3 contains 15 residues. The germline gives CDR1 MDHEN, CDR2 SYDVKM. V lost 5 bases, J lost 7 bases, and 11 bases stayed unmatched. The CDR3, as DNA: TGTGCCAGCAGTCCCAGCGGGATGTTAAGGAACATTCAGTACTTC. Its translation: CASSPSGMLRNIQYF.

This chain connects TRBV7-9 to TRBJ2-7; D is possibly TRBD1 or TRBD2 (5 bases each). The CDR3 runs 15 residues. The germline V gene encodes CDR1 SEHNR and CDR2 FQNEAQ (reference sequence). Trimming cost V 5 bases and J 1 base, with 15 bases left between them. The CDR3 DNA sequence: TGTGCCAGCAGCGTATCGGGACCTAGGTCCTACGAGCAGTACTTC. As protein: CASSVSGPRSYEQYF.

The CDR3 nucleotides are TGTGCCAGCAGCGGTAGACCCGGGGAGCTGTTTTTT. Translation gives CASSGRPGELFF. The chain employs TRBV6-5 and TRBJ2-2; D not resolved. This CDR3 is built from 12 residues. Germline V gene lookup returns CDR1 MNHEY and CDR2 SVGAGI. Trimming took 6 bases from V and 6 from J, leaving 8 bases between them.

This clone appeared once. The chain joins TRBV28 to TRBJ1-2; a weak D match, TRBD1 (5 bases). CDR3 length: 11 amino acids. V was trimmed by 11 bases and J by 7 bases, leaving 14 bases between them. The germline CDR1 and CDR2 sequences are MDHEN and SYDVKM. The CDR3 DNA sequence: TGTGCCGGAACCGGGGGAAGTGGCTACACCTTC. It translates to CAGTGGSGYTF.

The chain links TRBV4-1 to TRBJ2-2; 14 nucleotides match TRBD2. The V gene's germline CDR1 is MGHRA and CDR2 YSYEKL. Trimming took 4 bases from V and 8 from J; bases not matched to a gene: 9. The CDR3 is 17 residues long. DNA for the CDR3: TGCGCCAGCAGCCCCCGAGGGACTAGCGGGAGAGAGGGGGAGCTGTTTTTT. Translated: CASSPRGTSGREGELFF.

In DNA form, the CDR3 reads TGCGCCAGCAGCTGGGACGGGGGTGGTGGAAACACCATATATTTT. Protein: CASSWDGGGGNTIYF. The chain is built from TRBV5-1 and TRBJ1-3; perhaps TRBD1 as D (5 bases). Trimming pared 3 bases from V and 3 bases from J, leaving 13 bases between. This CDR3 comprises 15 residues. The V gene's germline CDR1 is SGHRS and CDR2 YFSETQ.

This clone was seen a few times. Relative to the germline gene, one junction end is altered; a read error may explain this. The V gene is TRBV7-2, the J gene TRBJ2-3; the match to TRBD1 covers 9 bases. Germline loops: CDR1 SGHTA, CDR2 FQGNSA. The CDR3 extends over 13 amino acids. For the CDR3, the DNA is TGTGCCAGCAGCTCTCCCCCGGGACAGGGAGGGGATTTT. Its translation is CASSSPPGQGGDF.

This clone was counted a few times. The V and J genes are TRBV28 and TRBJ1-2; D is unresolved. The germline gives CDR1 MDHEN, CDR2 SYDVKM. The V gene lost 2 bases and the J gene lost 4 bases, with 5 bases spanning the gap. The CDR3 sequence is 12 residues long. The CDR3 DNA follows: TGTGCCAGCAGTTTAAAGTCCTATGGCTACACCTTC. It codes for CASSLKSYGYTF.

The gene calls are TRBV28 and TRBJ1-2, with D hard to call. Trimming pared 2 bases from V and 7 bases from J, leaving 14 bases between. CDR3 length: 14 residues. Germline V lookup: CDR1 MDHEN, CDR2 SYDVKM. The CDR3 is CASSLDFGVTGYTF. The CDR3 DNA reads TGTGCCAGCAGTTTAGATTTCGGGGTGACTGGCTACACCTTC.

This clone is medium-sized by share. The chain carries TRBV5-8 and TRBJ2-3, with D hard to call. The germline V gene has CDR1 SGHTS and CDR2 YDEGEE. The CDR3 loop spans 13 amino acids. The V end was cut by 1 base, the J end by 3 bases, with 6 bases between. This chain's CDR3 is CASSLLQTDTQYF. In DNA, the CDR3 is TGTGCCAGCAGCTTGTTGCAGACAGATACGCAGTATTTT.

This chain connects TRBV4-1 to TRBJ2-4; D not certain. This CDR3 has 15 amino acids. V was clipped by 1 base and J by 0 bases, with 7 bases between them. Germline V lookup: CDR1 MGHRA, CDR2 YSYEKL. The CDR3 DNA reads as TGCGCCAGCAGCCAAGTAACAGCAGCCAAAAACATTCAGTACTTC. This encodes CASSQVTAAKNIQYF.

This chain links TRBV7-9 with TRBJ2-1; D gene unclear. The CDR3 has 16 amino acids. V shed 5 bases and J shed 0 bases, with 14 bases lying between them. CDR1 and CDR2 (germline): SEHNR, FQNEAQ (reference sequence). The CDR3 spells CASSPRGSSSYNEQFF. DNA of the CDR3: TGTGCCAGCAGCCCCCGTGGGTCGAGCTCCTACAATGAGCAGTTCTTC.

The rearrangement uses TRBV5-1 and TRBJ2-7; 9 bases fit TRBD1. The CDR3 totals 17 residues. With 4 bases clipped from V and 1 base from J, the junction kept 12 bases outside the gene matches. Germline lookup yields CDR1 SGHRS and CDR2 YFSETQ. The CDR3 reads CASSESGTGTFSYEQYF. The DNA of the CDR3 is TGCGCCAGCAGCGAATCCGGGACAGGGACGTTTTCCTACGAGCAGTACTTC.

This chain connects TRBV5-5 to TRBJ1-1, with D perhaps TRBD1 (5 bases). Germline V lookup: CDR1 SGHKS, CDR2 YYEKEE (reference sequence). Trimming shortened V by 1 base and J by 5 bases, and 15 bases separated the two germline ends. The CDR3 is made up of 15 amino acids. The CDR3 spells CASSLFATAKTEAFF. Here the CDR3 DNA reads TGTGCCAGCAGCTTGTTCGCGACAGCAAAGACTGAAGCTTTCTTT.

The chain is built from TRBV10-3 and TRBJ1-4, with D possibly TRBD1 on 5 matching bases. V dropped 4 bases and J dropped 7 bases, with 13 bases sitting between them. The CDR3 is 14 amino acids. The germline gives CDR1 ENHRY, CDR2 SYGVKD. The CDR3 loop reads CAISGRDRGEKLFF. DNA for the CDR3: TGTGCCATCAGTGGCAGGGATAGGGGTGAAAAACTGTTTTTT.

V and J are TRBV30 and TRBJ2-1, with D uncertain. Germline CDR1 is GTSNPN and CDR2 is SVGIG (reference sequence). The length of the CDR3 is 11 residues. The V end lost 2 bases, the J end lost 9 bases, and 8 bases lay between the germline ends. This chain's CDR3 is CAWSSDGEQFF. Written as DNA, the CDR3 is TGTGCCTGGAGTTCCGACGGTGAGCAGTTCTTC.

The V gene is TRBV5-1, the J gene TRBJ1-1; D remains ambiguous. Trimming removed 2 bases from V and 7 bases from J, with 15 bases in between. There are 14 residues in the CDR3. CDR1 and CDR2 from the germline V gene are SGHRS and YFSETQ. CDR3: CASSFRAFDIEAFF. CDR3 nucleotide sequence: TGCGCCAGCAGCTTTAGGGCTTTCGATATTGAAGCTTTCTTT.

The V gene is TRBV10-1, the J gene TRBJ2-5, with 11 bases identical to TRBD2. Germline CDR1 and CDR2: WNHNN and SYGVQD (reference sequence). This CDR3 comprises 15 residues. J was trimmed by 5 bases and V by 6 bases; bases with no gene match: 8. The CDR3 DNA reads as TGCGCCAGCAGCCCCCTAGCGGGGGGCGGGGAGACCCAGTACTTC. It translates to CASSPLAGGGETQYF.

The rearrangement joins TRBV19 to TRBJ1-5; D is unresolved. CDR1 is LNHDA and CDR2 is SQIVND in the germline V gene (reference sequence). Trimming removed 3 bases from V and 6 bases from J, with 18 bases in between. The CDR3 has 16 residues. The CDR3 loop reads CASSMKGEGVGQPQHF. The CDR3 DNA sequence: TGTGCCAGTAGTATGAAGGGAGAAGGAGTGGGTCAGCCCCAGCATTTT.

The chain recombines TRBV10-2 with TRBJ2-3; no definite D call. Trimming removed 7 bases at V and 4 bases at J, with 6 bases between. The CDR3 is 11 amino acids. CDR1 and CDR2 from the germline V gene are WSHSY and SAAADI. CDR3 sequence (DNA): TGCGCCAGCATGCAGGCAGATACGCAGTATTTT. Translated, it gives CASMQADTQYF.

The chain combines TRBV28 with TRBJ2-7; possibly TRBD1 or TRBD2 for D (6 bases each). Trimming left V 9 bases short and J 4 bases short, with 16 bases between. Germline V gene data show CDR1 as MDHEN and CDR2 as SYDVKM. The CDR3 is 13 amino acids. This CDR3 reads CASLPQGLYEQYF. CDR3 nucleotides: TGTGCCAGTCTACCACAGGGACTGTACGAGCAGTACTTC.

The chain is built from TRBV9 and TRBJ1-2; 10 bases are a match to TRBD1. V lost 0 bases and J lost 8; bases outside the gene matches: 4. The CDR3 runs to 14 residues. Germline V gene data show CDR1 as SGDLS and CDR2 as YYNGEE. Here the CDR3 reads CASSVGQGAGGYTF. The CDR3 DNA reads TGTGCCAGCAGCGTAGGACAGGGGGCAGGGGGCTACACCTTC. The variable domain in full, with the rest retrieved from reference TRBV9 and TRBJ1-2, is DSGVTQTPKHLITATGQRVTLRCSPRSGDLSVYWYQQSLDQGLQFLIQYYNGEERAKGNILERFSAQQFPDLHSELNLSSLELGDSALYFCASSVGQGAGGYTFGSGTRLTVV.

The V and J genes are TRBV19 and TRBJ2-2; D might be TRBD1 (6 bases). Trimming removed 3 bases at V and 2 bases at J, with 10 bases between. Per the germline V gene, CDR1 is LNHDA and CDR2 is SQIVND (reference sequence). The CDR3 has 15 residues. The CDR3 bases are TGTGCCAGTAGTATCCAGGGGCCTAACACCGGGGAGCTGTTTTTT. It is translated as CASSIQGPNTGELFF.